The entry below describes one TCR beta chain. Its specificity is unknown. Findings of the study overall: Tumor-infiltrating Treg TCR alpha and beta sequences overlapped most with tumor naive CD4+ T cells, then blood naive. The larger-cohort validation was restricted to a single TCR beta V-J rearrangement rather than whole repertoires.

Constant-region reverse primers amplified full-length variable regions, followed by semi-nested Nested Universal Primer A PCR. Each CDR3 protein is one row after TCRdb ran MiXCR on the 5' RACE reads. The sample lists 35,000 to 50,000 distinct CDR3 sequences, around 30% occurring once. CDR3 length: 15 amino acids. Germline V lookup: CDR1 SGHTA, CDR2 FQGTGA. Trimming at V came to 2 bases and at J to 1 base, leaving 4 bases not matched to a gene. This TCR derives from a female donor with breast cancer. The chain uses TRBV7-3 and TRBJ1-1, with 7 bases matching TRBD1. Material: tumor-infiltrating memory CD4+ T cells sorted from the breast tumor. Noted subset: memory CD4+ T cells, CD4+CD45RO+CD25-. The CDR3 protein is CASSLDRVPNTEAFF. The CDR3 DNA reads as TGTGCCAGCAGCTTAGACAGGGTTCCGAACACTGAAGCTTTCTTT. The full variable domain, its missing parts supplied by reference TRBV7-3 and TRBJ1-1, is GAGVSQTPSNKVTEKGKYVELRCDPISGHTALYWYRQSLGQGPEFLIYFQGTGAADDSGLPNDRFFAVRPEGSVSTLKIQRTERGDSAVYLCASSLDRVPNTEAFFGQGTRLTVV.